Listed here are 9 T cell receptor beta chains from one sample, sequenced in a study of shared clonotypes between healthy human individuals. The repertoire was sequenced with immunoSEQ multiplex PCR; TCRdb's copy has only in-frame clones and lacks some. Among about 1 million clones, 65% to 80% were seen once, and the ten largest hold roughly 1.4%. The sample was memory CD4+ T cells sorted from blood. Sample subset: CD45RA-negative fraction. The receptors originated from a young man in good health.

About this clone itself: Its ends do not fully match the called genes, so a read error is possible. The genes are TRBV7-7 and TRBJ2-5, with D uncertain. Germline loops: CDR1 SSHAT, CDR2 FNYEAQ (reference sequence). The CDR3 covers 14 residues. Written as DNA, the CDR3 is TGTGCTAGCAGCTTAGCCTGGGGTCAAGAGACCCAGTACTTC. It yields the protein CASSLAWGQETQYF.

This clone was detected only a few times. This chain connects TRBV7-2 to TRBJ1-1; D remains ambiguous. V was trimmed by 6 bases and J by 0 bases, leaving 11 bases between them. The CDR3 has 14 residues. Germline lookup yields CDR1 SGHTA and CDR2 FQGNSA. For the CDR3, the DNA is TGTGCCAGCAGTCCCGGACGGGTGAACACTGAAGCTTTCTTT. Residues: CASSPGRVNTEAFF.

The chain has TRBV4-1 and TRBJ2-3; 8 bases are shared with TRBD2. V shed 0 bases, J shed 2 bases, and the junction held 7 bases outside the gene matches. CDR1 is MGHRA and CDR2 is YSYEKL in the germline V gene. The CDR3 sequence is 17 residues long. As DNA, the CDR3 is TGCGCCAGCAGCCAAGATCGGGCGGGGGGAGTCACAGATACGCAGTATTTT. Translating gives CASSQDRAGGVTDTQYF.

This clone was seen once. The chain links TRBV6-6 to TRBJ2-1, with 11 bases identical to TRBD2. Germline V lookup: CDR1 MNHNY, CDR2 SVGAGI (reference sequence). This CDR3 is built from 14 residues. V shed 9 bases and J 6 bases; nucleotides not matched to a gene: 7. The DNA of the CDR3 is TGTGCCAGTTTAACTAGCGGGAGTAGCAATGAGCAGTTCTTC. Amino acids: CASLTSGSSNEQFF.

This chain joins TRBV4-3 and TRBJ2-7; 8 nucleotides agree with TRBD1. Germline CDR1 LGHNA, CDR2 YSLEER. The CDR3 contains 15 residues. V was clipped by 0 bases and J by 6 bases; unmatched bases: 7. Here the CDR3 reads CASSQDRTGLVEQYF. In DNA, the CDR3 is TGCGCCAGCAGCCAAGATCGGACAGGGCTTGTCGAGCAGTACTTC.

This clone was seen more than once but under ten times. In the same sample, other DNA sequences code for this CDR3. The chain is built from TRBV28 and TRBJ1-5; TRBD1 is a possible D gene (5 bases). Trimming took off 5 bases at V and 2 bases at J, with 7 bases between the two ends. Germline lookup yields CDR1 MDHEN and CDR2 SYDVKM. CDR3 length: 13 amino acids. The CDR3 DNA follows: TGTGCCAGCAGTGGGGGTGGCAATCAGCCCCAGCATTTT. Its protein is CASSGGGNQPQHF.

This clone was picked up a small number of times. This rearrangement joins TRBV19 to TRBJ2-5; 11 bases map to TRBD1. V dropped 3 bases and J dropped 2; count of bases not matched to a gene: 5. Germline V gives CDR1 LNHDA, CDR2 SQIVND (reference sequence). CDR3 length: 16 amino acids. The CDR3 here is CASSIRTGGGQETQYF. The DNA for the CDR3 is TGTGCCAGTAGTATTCGGACAGGGGGCGGTCAAGAGACCCAGTACTTC.

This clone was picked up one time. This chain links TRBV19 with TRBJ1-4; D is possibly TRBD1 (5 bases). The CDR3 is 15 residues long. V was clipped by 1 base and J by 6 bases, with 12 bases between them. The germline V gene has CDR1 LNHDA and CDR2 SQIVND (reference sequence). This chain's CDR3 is CASSIGQRFHEKLFF. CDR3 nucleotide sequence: TGTGCCAGTAGTATAGGACAGCGATTTCATGAAAAACTGTTTTTT.

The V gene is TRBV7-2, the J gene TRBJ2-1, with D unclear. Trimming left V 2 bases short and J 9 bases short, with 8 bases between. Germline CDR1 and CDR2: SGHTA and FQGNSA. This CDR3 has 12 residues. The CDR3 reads CASSLPFTEQFF. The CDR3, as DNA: TGTGCCAGCAGCTTACCGTTTACTGAGCAGTTCTTC.